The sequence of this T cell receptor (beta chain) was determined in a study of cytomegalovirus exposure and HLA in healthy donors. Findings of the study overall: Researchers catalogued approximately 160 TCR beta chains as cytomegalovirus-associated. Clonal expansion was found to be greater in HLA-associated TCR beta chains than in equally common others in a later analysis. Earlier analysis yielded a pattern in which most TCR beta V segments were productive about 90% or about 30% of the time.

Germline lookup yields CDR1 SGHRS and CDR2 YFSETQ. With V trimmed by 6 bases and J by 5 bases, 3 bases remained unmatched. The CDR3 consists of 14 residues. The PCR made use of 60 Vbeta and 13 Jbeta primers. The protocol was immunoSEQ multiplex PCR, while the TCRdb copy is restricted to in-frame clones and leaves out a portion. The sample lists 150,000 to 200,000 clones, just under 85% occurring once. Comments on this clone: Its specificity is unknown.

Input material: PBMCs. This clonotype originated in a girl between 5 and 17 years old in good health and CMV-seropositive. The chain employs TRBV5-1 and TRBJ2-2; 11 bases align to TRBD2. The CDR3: CASTRTSGTGELFF. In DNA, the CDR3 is TGCGCCAGCACTCGGACTAGCGGGACCGGGGAGCTGTTTTTT.